This T cell receptor (beta chain) emerged from a study of STAT3 mutations in large granular lymphocyte leukemia. The study, taken as a whole, reports: Suggested: STAT3 mutation was not the ancestral event for these clonal expansions. In T-cell large granular lymphocyte leukemia, about half of patients showed multiple immunodominant subclonotypes.

V was cut by 3 bases and J by 5 bases, with 21 bases left in between. Germline CDR1 reads SGHRS; CDR2 reads YFSETQ. The CDR3 is made up of 16 amino acids. On this clone: Its antigen remains unknown.

TCRdb's table, derived via immunoSEQ multiplex PCR, lists solely in-frame clones and lacks some. Of some 30,000 clones listed, about three quarters are singletons. The sequence was collected from a woman aged 45-59 years with T-cell large granular lymphocyte leukemia. Some clones in this sample may be carry-over from other donors' samples. The source material was peripheral blood mononuclear cells. The chain couples TRBV5-1 to TRBJ2-7; tentative D call: TRBD2 (5 bases). CDR3 bases: TGCGCCAGCAGCTCAGCTCCGATGAGGGCATCTCACGAGCAGTACTTC. Translation: CASSSAPMRASHEQYF.